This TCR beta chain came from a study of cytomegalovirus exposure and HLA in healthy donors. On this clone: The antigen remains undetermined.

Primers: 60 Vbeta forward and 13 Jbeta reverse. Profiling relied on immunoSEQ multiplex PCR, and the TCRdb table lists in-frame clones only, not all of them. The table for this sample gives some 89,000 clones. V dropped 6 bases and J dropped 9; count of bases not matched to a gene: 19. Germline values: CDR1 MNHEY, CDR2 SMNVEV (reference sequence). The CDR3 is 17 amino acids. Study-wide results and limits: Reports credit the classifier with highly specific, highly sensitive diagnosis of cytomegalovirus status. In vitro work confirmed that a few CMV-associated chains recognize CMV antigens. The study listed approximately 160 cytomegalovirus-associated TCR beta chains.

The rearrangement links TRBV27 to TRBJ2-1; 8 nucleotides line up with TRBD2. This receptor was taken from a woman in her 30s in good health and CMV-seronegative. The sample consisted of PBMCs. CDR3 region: CASSLMSGVAGSSEQFF. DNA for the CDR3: TGTGCCAGCAGCCTTATGAGCGGGGTAGCGGGGAGTAGTGAGCAGTTCTTC.